The rows below give T cell receptor beta chains drawn from one sample of a study of cytomegalovirus exposure and HLA in healthy donors. Generated by immunoSEQ multiplex PCR, the TCRdb table keeps only in-frame clones and is missing some. The sample gives about 130,000 clones, roughly 79% of which show up once; approximately 2.8% is in the top ten. The sample taken for sequencing was PBMCs. The receptors come from a boy aged 2 to 10 in good health and CMV-seronegative. CDR3s include the opening cysteine and the closing phenylalanine or tryptophan. A D gene is named only where the DNA matches it firmly. Clone size is given for some rows only: seen once, a few or many times, or a class if the clone is expanded.

.	TRBV2	TRBJ2-6	TRBD1	TGTGCCACCGCGACAGGGAAAGTATCTGGGGCCAACGTCCTGACTTTC	CATATGKVSGANVLTF
.	TRBV27	TRBJ1-1	TRBD1	TGTGCCAGCAGCCGACAGGGGGCGTCCACTGAAGCTTTCTTT	CASSRQGASTEAFF
.	TRBV20-1	TRBJ1-1	.	TGCAGTGCTAGTCCCGTAACTGAAGCTTTCTTT	CSASPVTEAFF
.	TRBV5-1	TRBJ1-2	.	TGCGCCAGCAGCTTAACAAACTATGGCTACACCTTC	CASSLTNYGYTF
few	TRBV4-1	TRBJ1-1	.	TGCGCCAGCAGCCAAGGGGGAGATATGAACACTGAAGCTTTCTTT	CASSQGGDMNTEAFF
.	TRBV28	TRBJ1-5	.	TGTGCCAGCAGCGACCCGGGACTCCTGCTGCCCCAGCATTTT	CASSDPGLLLPQHF
.	TRBV19	TRBJ1-1	.	TGTGCCAGTAGTATCCGAACCCCCAGTGCATCGGGCACTGAAGCTTTCTTT	CASSIRTPSASGTEAFF
.	TRBV19	TRBJ1-5	.	TGTGCCAGTAGTATCTCTGAGGTTCAGCCCCAGCATTTT	CASSISEVQPQHF
.	TRBV27	TRBJ1-1	TRBD1	TGTGCCAGCAGCCAGGACAGGGCGAGCACTGAAGCTTTCTTT	CASSQDRASTEAFF
.	TRBV9	TRBJ2-3	TRBD2	TGTGCCAGCAGCGGCGGGAGGGCCACTGATACGCAGTATTTT	CASSGGRATDTQYF
.	TRBV5-1	TRBJ2-1	TRBD2	TGCGCCAGCAGAAATAGCGGGAGGGGCTCCTACAATGAGCAGTTCTTC	CASRNSGRGSYNEQFF
.	TRBV7-2	TRBJ1-1	TRBD1	TGTGCCAGCAGCTTAGCTCCCCTACAGGGGCTGGGTATGAACACTGAAGCTTTCTTT	CASSLAPLQGLGMNTEAFF
.	TRBV14	TRBJ2-1	TRBD2	TGTGCCAGCAGCCGGGATTTAGCGGGAGGTGTGGGGGGGGAGCAGTTCTTC	CASSRDLAGGVGGEQFF
.	TRBV6-5	TRBJ1-5	TRBD1	TGTGCCAGCAGTTACGACAGGGATCAGCCCCAGCATTTT	CASSYDRDQPQHF
.	TRBV7-9	TRBJ2-3	.	TGTGCCAGCAGCTTCCTCCCCAGGGCCGCCTACACAGATACGCAGTATTTT	CASSFLPRAAYTDTQYF
.	TRBV6-1	TRBJ2-3	TRBD1	TGTGCCAGCTCAAGGGACAGAGGAGATACGCAGTATTTT	CASSRDRGDTQYF
once	TRBV5-5	TRBJ2-7	.	TGTGCCAGCAGCTTGGGCCTATATTCCTACGAGCAGTACTTC	CASSLGLYSYEQYF
.	TRBV4-3	TRBJ2-3	.	TGCGCCAGCAGCCAAGACCCCGCACGGGGAGTCCTGGGTACGCAGTATTTT	CASSQDPARGVLGTQYF
.	TRBV6-5	TRBJ2-3	.	TGTGCCAGCAGTTCCTCAGAGACAGTAACAGATACGCAGTATTTT	CASSSSETVTDTQYF
once	TRBV7-9	TRBJ1-2	.	TGTGCCAGCAGCATTACAGACTATGGCTACACCTTC	CASSITDYGYTF
.	TRBV27	TRBJ2-1	.	TGTGCCAGCAGTCCCTCCCGACAGCCCCATCGGAATGAGCAGTTCTTC	CASSPSRQPHRNEQFF
.	TRBV4-2	TRBJ2-7	TRBD2	TGTGCCAGCAGCCAAGGGGGACTAGCGGGGAACGAGCAGTACTTC	CASSQGGLAGNEQYF
.	TRBV4-3	TRBJ1-2	TRBD1	TGCGCCAGCAGCCAGGACAGGGGTGACTATGGCTACACCTTC	CASSQDRGDYGYTF
few	TRBV10-3	TRBJ1-5	.	TGTGCCACCGACAACGGGCAGACTATACGAGGCAATCAGCCCCAGCATTTT	CATDNGQTIRGNQPQHF
.	TRBV6-1	TRBJ1-5	.	TGTGCCAGCAGTGAAACCTACGAGGGTGGATCGTCCAATCAGCCCCAGCATTTT	CASSETYEGGSSNQPQHF
.	TRBV5-1	TRBJ2-3	TRBD2	TGCGCCAGCAGCTTGTCCCCTAGCGGGGGGGCCTCGGGCACAGATACGCAGTATTTT	CASSLSPSGGASGTDTQYF
.	TRBV7-8	TRBJ2-5	TRBD2	TGTGCCAGCAGCTTAGAGGAAGCGGGAGGAGAGACCCAGTACTTC	CASSLEEAGGETQYF
.	TRBV7-9	TRBJ2-1	.	TGTGCCAGCAGCGCACTAGACAATGAGCAGTTCTTC	CASSALDNEQFF
.	TRBV21-1	TRBJ1-2	.	TGTGCCAGCACAGAACTGCAGGATGGCTACACCTTC	CASTELQDGYTF
.	TRBV19	TRBJ2-2	.	TGTGCCAGTAGTATAGCTTGGGGGCGCGGGACCGGGGAGCTGTTTTTT	CASSIAWGRGTGELFF
.	TRBV19	TRBJ1-1	TRBD1	TGTGCCACTTCGACAGGGCAGGTGGCTTTCTTT	CATSTGQVAFF
.	TRBV4-2	TRBJ2-7	.	TGTGCCAGCAGCCAAGGGACAGTCTCAACCTACGAGCAGTACTTC	CASSQGTVSTYEQYF
few	TRBV5-6	TRBJ2-7	TRBD1	TGTGCCAGCAGCTTGCGGACAGGGAAGTACGAGCAGTACTTC	CASSLRTGKYEQYF
.	TRBV9	TRBJ1-1	.	TGTGCCAGCAGCGTAGTAGGCAGGGTCGGAGTGAACACTGAAGCTTTCTTT	CASSVVGRVGVNTEAFF
.	TRBV15	TRBJ1-1	.	TGTGCCACCAGCAGAGATTTGGGGGGGCAGACCATGAACACTGAAGCTTTCTTT	CATSRDLGGQTMNTEAFF
.	TRBV4-2	TRBJ2-1	TRBD2	TGTGCCAGCAGCCAAGAGGCGGGGGGGGAGCAGTTCTTC	CASSQEAGGEQFF
.	TRBV15	TRBJ2-1	TRBD2	TGTGCCACCAGCGGTAGCGGGAGTGAGGATGAGCAGTTCTTC	CATSGSGSEDEQFF
once	TRBV7-9	TRBJ1-2	.	TGTGCCAGCAGCTTAGTAGAGCTGAACTATGGCTACACCTTC	CASSLVELNYGYTF
.	TRBV7-9	TRBJ1-1	.	TGTGCCAGCAGCTTAGCCACAGGGCTGAACACTGAAGCTTTCTTT	CASSLATGLNTEAFF
.	TRBV6-6	TRBJ1-4	TRBD1	TGTGCCAGCAGTACAGGGGAGCTTGCAACTAATGAAAAACTGTTTTTT	CASSTGELATNEKLFF
.	TRBV13	TRBJ2-3	TRBD1	TGTGCCAGCGCTGACAGGGCCGTTCTAGACACAGATACGCAGTATTTT	CASADRAVLDTDTQYF
.	TRBV15	TRBJ2-3	TRBD2	TGTGCCACCAGCAGAGGGGGACTAGCAATTGGTACGCAGTATTTT	CATSRGGLAIGTQYF
.	TRBV5-4	TRBJ2-7	.	TGTGCCAGCAGCTTACCCCACAGTGGTGAGCAGTACTTC	CASSLPHSGEQYF
.	TRBV7-9	TRBJ2-5	.	TGTGCCAGCAGCCCCATTATGATGGGGCTCCAAGAGACCCAGTACTTC	CASSPIMMGLQETQYF